The clone carrying this TCR beta chain was counted once. The sample contains more than one DNA sequence encoding this CDR3. The sample originates from a study of blood T cell repertoires in COVID-19. In germline, CDR1 is SGHAT, CDR2 FQNNGV. The CDR3 covers 13 residues. The germline V and J ends were trimmed by 0 bases and 5 bases, with 8 bases remaining between them. Methods used by the authors: By means of reference gene primer amplification, nucleated cell counts were estimated. Produced via immunoSEQ multiplex PCR; TCRdb's table is partial and in-frame only. V and J calls and clone size follow that table, whereas D and trimming were derived from the DNA. The sample carries 200,000 to 300,000 clones, less than 90% recorded once.

The chain uses TRBV11-2 and TRBJ2-7, with no clear D. The sequence was collected from a man aged 55 to 70 with acute or convalescent COVID-19. The sample consisted of peripheral blood. CDR3: CASSLDRDNEQYF. CDR3 nucleotide sequence: TGTGCCAGCAGCTTAGATCGCGACAACGAGCAGTACTTC.